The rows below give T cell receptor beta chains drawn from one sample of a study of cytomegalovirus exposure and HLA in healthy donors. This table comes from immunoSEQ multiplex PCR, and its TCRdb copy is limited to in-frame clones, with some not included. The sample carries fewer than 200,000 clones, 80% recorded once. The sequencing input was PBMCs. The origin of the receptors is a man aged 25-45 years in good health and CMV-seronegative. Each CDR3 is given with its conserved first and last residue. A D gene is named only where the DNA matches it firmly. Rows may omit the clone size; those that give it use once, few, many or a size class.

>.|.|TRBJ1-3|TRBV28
CASRAGRRISGNTIYF
TGTGCCTCCCGGGCGGGACGCCGGATCTCTGGAAACACCATATATTTT
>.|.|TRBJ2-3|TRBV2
CASRRRIPLGSTDTQYF
TGTGCCAGTCGGAGGCGGATACCACTGGGAAGCACAGATACGCAGTATTTT
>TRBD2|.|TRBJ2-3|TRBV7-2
CASSPRVAGGTDTQYF
TGTGCCAGCAGCCCCCGGGTAGCGGGGGGCACAGATACGCAGTATTTT
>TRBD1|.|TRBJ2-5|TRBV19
CASSIDATGTNEFQETQYF
TGTGCCAGTAGTATAGACGCGACAGGGACCAACGAGTTTCAAGAGACCCAGTACTTC
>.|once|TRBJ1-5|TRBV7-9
CASSLTGGNQPQHF
TGTGCCAGCAGCTTAACGGGGGGAAATCAGCCCCAGCATTTT
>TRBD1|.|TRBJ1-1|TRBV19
CASTPSRGPTEAFF
TGTGCCAGTACCCCAAGCAGGGGGCCCACTGAAGCTTTCTTT
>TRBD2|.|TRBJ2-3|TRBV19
CASQREMGDTQYF
TGTGCCAGCCAGCGGGAGATGGGAGATACGCAGTATTTT
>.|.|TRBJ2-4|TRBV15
CATSRDPHLFRERNIQYF
TGTGCCACCAGCAGAGATCCTCACCTCTTCAGGGAAAGAAACATTCAGTACTTC
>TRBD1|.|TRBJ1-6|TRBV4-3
CASSQTGLNSPLHF
TGCGCCAGCAGCCAGACAGGGTTAAATTCACCCCTCCACTTT
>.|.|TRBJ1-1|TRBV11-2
CASSHYATGWNTEAFF
TGTGCCAGCAGCCACTACGCAACAGGGTGGAACACTGAAGCTTTCTTT
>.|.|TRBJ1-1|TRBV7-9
CASSQDRTTNTEAFF
TGTGCCAGCAGCCAGGACCGGACAACCAACACTGAAGCTTTCTTT
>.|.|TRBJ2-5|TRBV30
CAWRPNRVEETQYF
TGTGCCTGGAGGCCCAACAGGGTTGAAGAGACCCAGTACTTC
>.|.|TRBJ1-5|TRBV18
CASSIGRSLLMNQPQHF
TGTGCCAGCTCGATCGGGAGAAGTCTCCTTATGAATCAGCCCCAGCATTTT
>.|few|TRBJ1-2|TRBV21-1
CASSKAVRTKSYGYTF
TGTGCCAGCAGCAAAGCTGTCAGGACTAAGAGCTATGGCTACACCTTC
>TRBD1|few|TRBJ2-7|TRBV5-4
CASSLGGTGPYEQYF
TGTGCCAGCAGCTTGGGAGGGACAGGCCCCTACGAGCAGTACTTC
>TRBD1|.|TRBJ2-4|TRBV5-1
CASSSLPGQLAKNIQYF
TGCGCCAGCAGCTCCCTCCCGGGACAGCTAGCCAAAAACATTCAGTACTTC
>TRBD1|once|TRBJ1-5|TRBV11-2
CASSLGQGRQPQHF
TGTGCCAGCAGCTTGGGACAGGGTCGTCAGCCCCAGCATTTT
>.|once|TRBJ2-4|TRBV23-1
CASSPMTDNLKNIQYF
TGCGCCAGCAGTCCGATGACAGATAACCTCAAAAACATTCAGTACTTC
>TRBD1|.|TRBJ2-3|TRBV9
CASSSSWGQGTDTQYF
TGTGCCAGCAGCTCCTCGTGGGGACAGGGAACAGATACGCAGTATTTT
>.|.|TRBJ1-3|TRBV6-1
CASRRQESSGNTIYF
TGTGCCAGCAGGAGACAGGAAAGCTCTGGAAACACCATATATTTT
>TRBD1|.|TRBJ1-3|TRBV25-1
CASSRRDRENTIYF
TGTGCCAGCAGCCGCCGGGACAGAGAAAACACCATATATTTT
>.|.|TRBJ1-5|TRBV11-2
CASGGAGQPQHF
TGTGCCAGCGGAGGGGCAGGTCAGCCCCAGCATTTT
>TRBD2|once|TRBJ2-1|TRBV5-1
CASSLGLAGPYNEQFF
TGCGCCAGCAGCTTGGGACTAGCGGGACCCTACAATGAGCAGTTCTTC
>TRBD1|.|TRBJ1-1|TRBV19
CASRPGTENTEAFF
TGTGCCAGTAGGCCCGGGACAGAGAACACTGAAGCTTTCTTT
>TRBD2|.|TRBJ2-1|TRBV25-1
CASSETPPAGDEQFF
TGTGCCAGCAGTGAAACCCCACCAGCGGGAGATGAGCAGTTCTTC
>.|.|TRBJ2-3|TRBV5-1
CASTPGVADTQYF
TGCGCCAGCACCCCAGGGGTAGCAGATACGCAGTATTTT
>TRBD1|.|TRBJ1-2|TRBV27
CASRGQNYGYTF
TGTGCCAGCAGGGGACAGAATTATGGCTACACCTTC
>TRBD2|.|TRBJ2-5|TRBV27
CASTGTSGRRRWETQYF
TGTGCCAGCACCGGGACTAGCGGTCGCCGTCGGTGGGAGACCCAGTACTTC
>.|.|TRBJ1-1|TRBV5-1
CASSSPVGAEAFF
TGCGCCAGCAGCTCTCCGGTAGGGGCTGAAGCTTTCTTT
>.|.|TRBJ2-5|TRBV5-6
CASSRTSGQETQYF
TGTGCCAGCAGCCGAACCAGCGGCCAAGAGACCCAGTACTTC
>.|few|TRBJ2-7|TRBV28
CASWAGSTYEQYF
TGTGCCAGCTGGGCGGGGTCAACCTACGAGCAGTACTTC
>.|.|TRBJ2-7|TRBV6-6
CAAASVSYEQYF
TGTGCCGCGGCTAGCGTCTCCTACGAGCAGTACTTC
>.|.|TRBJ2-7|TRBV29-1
CSVEPGKVGEQYF
TGCAGCGTTGAACCGGGGAAGGTCGGCGAGCAGTACTTC
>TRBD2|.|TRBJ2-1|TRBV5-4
CASSLDTLGGNEQFF
TGTGCCAGCAGCTTGGATACTTTGGGAGGGAATGAGCAGTTCTTC
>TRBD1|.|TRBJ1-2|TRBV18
CASSRGLDYGYTF
TGTGCCAGCTCTAGGGGGCTGGACTATGGCTACACCTTC
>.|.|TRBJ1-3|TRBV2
CASSEALPRYSGNTIYF
TGTGCCAGCAGTGAAGCGCTTCCCAGATACTCTGGAAACACCATATATTTT
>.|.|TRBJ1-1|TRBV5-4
CASSLGQKAFF
TGTGCCAGCAGCCTCGGACAGAAAGCTTTCTTT
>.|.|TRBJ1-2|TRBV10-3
CAIRSETNNYGYTF
TGTGCCATCAGGTCAGAAACTAATAACTATGGCTACACCTTC
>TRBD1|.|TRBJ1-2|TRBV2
CASSENKGAGLGYTF
TGTGCCAGCAGTGAAAACAAGGGGGCGGGATTGGGCTACACCTTC
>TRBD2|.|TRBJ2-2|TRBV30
CAWTSGSTGELFF
TGTGCCTGGACTAGCGGGAGCACCGGGGAGCTGTTTTTT
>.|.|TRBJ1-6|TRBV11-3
CASSLWSNSPLHF
TGTGCCAGCAGCCTGTGGAGTAATTCACCCCTCCACTTT
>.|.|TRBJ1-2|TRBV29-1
CSVEEDTYGYTF
TGCAGCGTTGAAGAGGACACCTATGGCTACACCTTC
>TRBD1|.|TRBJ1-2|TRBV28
CASSLDRGRFIYGYTF
TGTGCCAGCAGCCTCGACAGGGGACGCTTCATCTATGGCTACACCTTC